This T cell receptor beta chain originates from a study of response to subunit inactivated influenza vaccine. TCRdb reanalysed the RT-PCR reads using MiXCR and keeps one entry per CDR3 protein. The sample contains approximately 490,000 distinct CDR3 sequences, more than 7% of which appear only once. The source of this sequence is a man aged 50-75 years who received an inactivated influenza vaccine. This specimen consisted of PBMCs from blood, obtained 23 to 25 months after vaccination.

CDR3 nucleotide sequence: TGTGCCAGCAGCCAATGGGACAGCAATCAGCCCCAGCATTTT. This translates into CASSQWDSNQPQHF. The chain is built from TRBV3-1 and TRBJ1-5; D may be TRBD1 (5 bases). The CDR3 contains 14 residues. Germline V CDR1 and CDR2: LGHDT, YNNKEL (reference sequence). V lost 2 bases and J 1 base, leaving 6 bases between the germline ends.